The clone carrying this TCR beta chain was detected many times. Its antigen is still unknown. These data are taken from a study of shared clonotypes between healthy human individuals. At the level of the study: The cohort comprised a couple of women and a few men. Their ages spanned 18 to 49 years. Study-wide results and caveats: Non-shared clonotypes had lower generation probabilities than clonotypes shared by all four sorted-subset donors. Sequencing depth was expected to affect clonotype sharing among donors. Clonotype sharing across a few donors was observed for 5% to 6.5% of naive CD4 clonotypes.

This CDR3 region has 13 residues. Germline CDR1 is SGDLS and CDR2 is YYNGEE. V lost 0 bases to trimming and J lost 6 bases, with 7 bases between them. Clones were read by immunoSEQ multiplex PCR, and TCRdb kept only the in-frame ones, dropping some. The data show some 1 million clones, about 80% seen once. This chain links TRBV9 with TRBJ2-1, with D uncertain. Sequenced input: memory CD4+ T cells sorted from blood. Documented subset: CD45RA-negative fraction. The origin of this receptor is a man between 18 and 35 years old in good health. The DNA for the CDR3 is TGTGCCAGCAGCGTAGGGCAGGTCAATGAGCAGTTCTTC. This encodes CASSVGQVNEQFF.